This TCR beta chain was identified during a study of PD-L1 blockade in urothelial cancer. Study summary: Atezolizumab 1,200 mg was given intravenously every 3 weeks, starting 2014. Blood analyses occurred 3 weeks (second dose) and 6 weeks post treatment start. A median of approximately 150,000 T cells was found in the blood samples.

CDR3 length equals 15 residues. The germline gives CDR1 MDHEN, CDR2 SYDVKM. Trimming stripped 10 bases from V and 2 bases from J, with 18 bases between. Time point reported: pretreatment peripheral blood. Per-patient samples, pretreatment and on-treatment, numbered 1 to 8. TCRdb keeps only in-frame clones here, not all; method: immunoSEQ multiplex PCR. The sample holds about 70,000 clones, about 90% seen once. Sample: PBMCs, taken around atezolizumab (anti-PD-L1) treatment. The gene calls are TRBV28 and TRBJ2-4; tentative D call: TRBD1 (5 bases). This receptor was taken from a man aged 70 or older with urothelial cancer. CDR3 region: CATAPGYLTKNIQYF. CDR3 DNA sequence: TGTGCCACAGCCCCAGGGTATCTGACCAAAAACATTCAGTACTTC.